Given below is one T cell receptor beta chain in context. What it binds is unknown. Amplification used 60 Vbeta primers and 13 Jbeta primers. Some clones are missing from TCRdb's copy, which holds only in-frame ones; the method was immunoSEQ multiplex PCR. In the table there are under 120,000 clones, 70% to 80% of which are singletons. The source of the sample is a study of cytomegalovirus exposure and HLA in healthy donors. V lost 7 bases and J lost 0; bases outside the gene matches: 4. Per the germline V gene, CDR1 is SNHLY and CDR2 is FYNNEI. This CDR3 has 15 amino acids. The study's findings and limits: Accurate HLA-A and HLA-B prediction from TCR beta sequences was reported for most subjects. Of the V segments, some could not be distinguished, including TRBV6-2 and TRBV6-3, and were excluded.

The V gene is TRBV2, the J gene TRBJ2-5; 11 nucleotides align to TRBD2. This receptor was taken from a man in his forties or fifties in good health and CMV-seropositive. The sample was PBMCs. This CDR3 is CASTRGLADQETQYF. DNA of the CDR3: TGTGCCAGCACTAGGGGACTAGCGGACCAAGAGACCCAGTACTTC.